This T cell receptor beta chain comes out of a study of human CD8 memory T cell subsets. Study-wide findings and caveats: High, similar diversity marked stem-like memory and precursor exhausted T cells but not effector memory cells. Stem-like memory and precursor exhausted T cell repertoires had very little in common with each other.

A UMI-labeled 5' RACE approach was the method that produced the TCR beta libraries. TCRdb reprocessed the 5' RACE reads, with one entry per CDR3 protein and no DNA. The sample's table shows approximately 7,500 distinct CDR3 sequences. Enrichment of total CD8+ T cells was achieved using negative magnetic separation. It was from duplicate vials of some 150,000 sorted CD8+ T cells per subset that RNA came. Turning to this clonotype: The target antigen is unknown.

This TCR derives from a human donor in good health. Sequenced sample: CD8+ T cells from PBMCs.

This chain's CDR3 is CASSLLAGGSNEQFF. The rearrangement joins TRBV11-3 to TRBJ2-1; the D call from TCRdb, TRBD2, cannot be confirmed without DNA. The length of the CDR3 is 15 residues. CDR1 and CDR2 from the germline V gene are SGHNT and YENEEA.